The present T cell receptor (beta chain) was sequenced within a study of blood T cells in healthy people across ages (dated by TCRdb to the mid-2010s). Some background on the complete study: Template switching captured roughly one uniquely barcoded TCR beta cDNA molecule per two T cells in model experiments. The study measured age-related changes in TCR beta repertoire diversity using deep sequencing normalized with unique cDNA molecular identifiers. Four age groups were formed from the donors: young (average approximately 17 years), middle-aged (just under 40), aged (under 70) and long-lived (about 80). To avoid experimental bias, donors of different ages were spread randomly across the sequencing lanes. Two additional independent replicas of 1 million unique cDNA reads from the same blood draw were analyzed for two donors (one aged 18 to 29 and one aged 80 or older).

On the study overall, not on this receptor specifically: The CMV infection status of donors was not known, potentially confounding age-related changes in expanded clonotypes. Compared with the aged group, the long-lived group had more naive CD4+ T cells, fewer expanded clones and increased TCR diversity, a pattern suggesting age selection. As age increased, observed TCR beta diversity per million T cells dropped in a roughly linear way, and a significant reduction was already evident by age 40. Conclusive comparison of naive and antigen-experienced compartments was prevented by the profiling of bulk unsorted PBMCs. Estimates of total diversity based on one million sequenced T cells were regarded as lower bounds and as underestimates. There was a strong correlation between observed TCR beta diversity and the percentage of naive T cells measured by flow cytometry.

According to the germline V gene, CDR1 reads SGHRS and CDR2 reads YFSETQ. The CDR3 covers 15 residues, taking in both the cysteine and the phenylalanine. CDR3 DNA only is kept here, 45 bases in frame from base 1. Clipping removes 0 bases from V and 6 bases from J, with 5 as the unmatched junction base count. This clonotype was found a few times. Its antigen is still unknown. There are no base qualities to consult, and no much larger clone falls within one base. Donors were around 37 systemically healthy Caucasian individuals from Russia aged about 6 to 100 years. Each donor gave ten milliliters of peripheral blood, collected into EDTA-treated Vacutainer tubes. Ficoll-Paque density-gradient centrifugation was used to isolate PBMCs, with at least 7 million per sample. Trizol reagent was used to extract total RNA from PBMCs, with at least 5.5 micrograms per sample. For every donor, flow cytometry on a PBMC aliquot measured the percentage of naive CD45RAhigh/CD27high T cells.

Library construction relied on 5' RACE. The reads were generated on an Illumina HiSeq 2500. A second PCR of roughly 6 to 12 cycles was performed with a sample-barcoded 5' primer and a J-beta primer mix. Each TCR beta cDNA molecule received a unique molecular identifier from a template-switch 5' adaptor carrying 12 random nucleotides. Each sample yielded at least 3 million CDR3-containing paired-end reads. All of the RNA was converted into first-strand cDNA using the Mint cDNA synthesis kit, with a TRBC-specific oligonucleotide serving as the primer. Following uracil-DNA glycosylase treatment, a first 18-cycle PCR with universal primers M1SS and BC2_uni_R was performed on all cDNA. In the original analysis: Each sample was normalized by randomly selecting 1 million high-quality reads, each carrying a distinct molecular identifier. Reads with shared molecular identifiers were discarded instead of being binned into consensus sequences. MiTCR, with a Q25 quality threshold and the strictest error-elimination algorithm, was used for CDR3 identification, clonotype clustering and error correction. A nonparametric unseen species model with Euler transformation was used to estimate a lower bound on total TCR beta diversity. TCRdb reprocessing: public reads trimmed at Q25 with fastp, clones called with MiXCR, in-frame beta chains kept. Merged by CDR3 protein, the rows form single entries marked with the most common genes and DNA. For this entry, the V and J calls and clone size follow TCRdb and not the study's own pipeline. The sample data list over 1.5 million distinct CDR3 sequences, and roughly 52% of these were observed just once. The ten largest clonotypes hold around 2.1% of the sample.

The sequence was obtained from a woman aged 40 to 50 in good health. Recombination connected TRBV5-1 to TRBJ2-1; 8 nucleotides in the junction match TRBD2. The specimen was blood. The DNA sequence is TGCGCCAGCAGCTTGGTGGTAGCGGGGCTCAATGAGCAGTTCTTC. Its protein is CASSLVVAGLNEQFF.